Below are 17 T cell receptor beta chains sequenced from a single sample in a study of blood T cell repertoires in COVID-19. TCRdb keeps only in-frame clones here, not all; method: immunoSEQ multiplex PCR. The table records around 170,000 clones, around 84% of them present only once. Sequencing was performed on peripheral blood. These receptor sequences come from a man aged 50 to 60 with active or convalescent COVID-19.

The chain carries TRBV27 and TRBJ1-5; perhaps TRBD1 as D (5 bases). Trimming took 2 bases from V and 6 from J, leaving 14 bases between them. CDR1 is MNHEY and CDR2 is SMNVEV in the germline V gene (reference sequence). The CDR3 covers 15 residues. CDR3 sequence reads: CASSLQGYPIQPQHF. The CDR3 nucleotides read TGTGCCAGCAGTTTACAGGGCTACCCCATTCAGCCCCAGCATTTT.

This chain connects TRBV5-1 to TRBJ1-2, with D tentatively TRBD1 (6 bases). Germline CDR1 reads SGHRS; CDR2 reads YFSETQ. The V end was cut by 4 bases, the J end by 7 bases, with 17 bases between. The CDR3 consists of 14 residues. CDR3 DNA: TGCGCCAGCAGCGCAAACGCAGGGGAGGGTGGCTACACCTTC. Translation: CASSANAGEGGYTF.

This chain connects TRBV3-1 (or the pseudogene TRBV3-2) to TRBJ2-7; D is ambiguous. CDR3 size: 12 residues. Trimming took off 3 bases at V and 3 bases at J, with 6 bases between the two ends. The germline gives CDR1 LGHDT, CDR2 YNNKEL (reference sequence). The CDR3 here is CASSHYNYEQYF. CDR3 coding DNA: TGTGCCAGCAGCCACTATAACTACGAGCAGTACTTC.

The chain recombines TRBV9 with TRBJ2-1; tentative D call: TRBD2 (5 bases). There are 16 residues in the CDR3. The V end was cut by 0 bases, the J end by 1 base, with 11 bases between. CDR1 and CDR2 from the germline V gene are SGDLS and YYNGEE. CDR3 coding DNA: TGTGCCAGCAGCGTAGGCGGCGGGTTGTCCTACAATGAGCAGTTCTTC. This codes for CASSVGGGLSYNEQFF.

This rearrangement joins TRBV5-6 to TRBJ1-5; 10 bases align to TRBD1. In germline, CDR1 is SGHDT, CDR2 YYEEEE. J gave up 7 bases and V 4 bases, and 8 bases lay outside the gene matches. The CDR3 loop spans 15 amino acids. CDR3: CASSADRGLGQPQHF. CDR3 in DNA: TGTGCCAGCAGCGCAGACAGGGGGCTTGGGCAGCCCCAGCATTTT.

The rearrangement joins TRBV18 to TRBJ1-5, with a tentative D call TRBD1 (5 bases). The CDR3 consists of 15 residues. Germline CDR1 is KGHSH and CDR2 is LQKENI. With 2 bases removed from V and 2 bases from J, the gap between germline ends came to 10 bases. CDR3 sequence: CASSPSQGGNQPQHF. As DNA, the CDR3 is TGTGCCAGCTCACCAAGTCAGGGCGGCAATCAGCCCCAGCATTTT.

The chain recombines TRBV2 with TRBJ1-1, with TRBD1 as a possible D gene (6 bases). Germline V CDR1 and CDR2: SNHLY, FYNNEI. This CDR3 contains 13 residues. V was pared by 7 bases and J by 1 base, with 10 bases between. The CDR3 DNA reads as TGTGCCAGCACCGGACAGAAGAACACTGAAGCTTTCTTT. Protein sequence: CASTGQKNTEAFF. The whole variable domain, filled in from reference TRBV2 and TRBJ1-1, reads EPEVTQTPSHQVTQMGQEVILRCVPISNHLYFYWYRQILGQKVEFLVSFYNNEISEKSEIFDDQFSVERPDGSNFTLKIRSTKLEDSAMYFCASTGQKNTEAFFGQGTRLTVV.

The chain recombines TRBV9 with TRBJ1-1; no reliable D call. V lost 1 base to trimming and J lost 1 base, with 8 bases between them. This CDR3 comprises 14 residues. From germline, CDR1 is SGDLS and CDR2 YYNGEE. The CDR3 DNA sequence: TGTGCCAGCAGCGTAATTGGGCCGAACACTGAAGCTTTCTTT. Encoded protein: CASSVIGPNTEAFF.

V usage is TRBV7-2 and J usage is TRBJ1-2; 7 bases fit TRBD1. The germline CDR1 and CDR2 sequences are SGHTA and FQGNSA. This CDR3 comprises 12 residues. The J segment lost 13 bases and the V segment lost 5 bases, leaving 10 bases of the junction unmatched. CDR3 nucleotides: TGTGCCAGCAGCCCTGACAGGGTACGAGTCACCTTC. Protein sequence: CASSPDRVRVTF.

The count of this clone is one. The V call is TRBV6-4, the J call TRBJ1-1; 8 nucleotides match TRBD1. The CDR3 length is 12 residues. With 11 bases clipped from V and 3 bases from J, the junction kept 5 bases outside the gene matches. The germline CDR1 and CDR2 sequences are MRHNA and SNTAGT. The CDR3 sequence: CAPSTGDTEAFF. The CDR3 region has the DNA TGTGCCCCCTCGACAGGGGACACTGAAGCTTTCTTT.

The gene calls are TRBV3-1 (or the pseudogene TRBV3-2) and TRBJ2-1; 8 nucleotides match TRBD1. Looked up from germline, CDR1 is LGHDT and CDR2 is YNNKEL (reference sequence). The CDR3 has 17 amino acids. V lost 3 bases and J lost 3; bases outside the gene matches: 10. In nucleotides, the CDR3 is TGTGCCAGCAGCCATTCTTCTGGACAGGGACTCTACAATGAGCAGTTCTTC. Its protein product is CASSHSSGQGLYNEQFF.

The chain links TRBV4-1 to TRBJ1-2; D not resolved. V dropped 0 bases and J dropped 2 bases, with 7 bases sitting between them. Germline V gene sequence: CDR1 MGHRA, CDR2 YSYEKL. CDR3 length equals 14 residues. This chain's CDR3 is CASSQDSQNYGYTF. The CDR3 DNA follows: TGCGCCAGCAGCCAAGACTCCCAGAACTATGGCTACACCTTC.

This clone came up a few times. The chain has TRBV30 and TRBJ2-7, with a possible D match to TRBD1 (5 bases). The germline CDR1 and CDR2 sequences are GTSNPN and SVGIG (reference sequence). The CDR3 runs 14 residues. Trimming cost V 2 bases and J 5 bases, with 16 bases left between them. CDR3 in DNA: TGTGCCTGGAGTAGGGTCAGGGCAGTAGACGAGCAGTACTTC. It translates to CAWSRVRAVDEQYF.

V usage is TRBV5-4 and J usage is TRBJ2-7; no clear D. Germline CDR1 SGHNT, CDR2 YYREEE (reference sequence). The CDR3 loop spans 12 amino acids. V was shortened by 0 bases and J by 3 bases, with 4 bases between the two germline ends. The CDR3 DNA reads TGTGCCAGCAGCTTGGACGGCTACGAGCAGTACTTC. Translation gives CASSLDGYEQYF.

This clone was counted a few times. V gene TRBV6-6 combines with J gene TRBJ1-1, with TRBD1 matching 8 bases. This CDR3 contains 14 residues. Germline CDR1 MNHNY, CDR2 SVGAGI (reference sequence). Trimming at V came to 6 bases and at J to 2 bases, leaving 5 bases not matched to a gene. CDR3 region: CASSRDRTNTEAFF. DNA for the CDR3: TGTGCCAGCAGCCGGGACAGGACTAACACTGAAGCTTTCTTT.

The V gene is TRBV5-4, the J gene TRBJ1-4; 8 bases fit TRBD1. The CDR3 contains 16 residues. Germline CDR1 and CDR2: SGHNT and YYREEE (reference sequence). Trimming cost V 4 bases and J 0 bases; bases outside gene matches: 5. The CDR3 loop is CASSRTGGATNEKLFF. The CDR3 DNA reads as TGTGCCAGCAGCCGCACAGGGGGAGCAACTAATGAAAAACTGTTTTTT.

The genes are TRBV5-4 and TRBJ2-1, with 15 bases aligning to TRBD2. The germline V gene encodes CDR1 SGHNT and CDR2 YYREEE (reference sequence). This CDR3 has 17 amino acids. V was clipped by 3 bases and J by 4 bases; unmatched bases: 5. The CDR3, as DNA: TGTGCCAGCAGCTCGGGGACTAGCGGGGGGCCGTACAATGAGCAGTTCTTC. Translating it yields CASSSGTSGGPYNEQFF.